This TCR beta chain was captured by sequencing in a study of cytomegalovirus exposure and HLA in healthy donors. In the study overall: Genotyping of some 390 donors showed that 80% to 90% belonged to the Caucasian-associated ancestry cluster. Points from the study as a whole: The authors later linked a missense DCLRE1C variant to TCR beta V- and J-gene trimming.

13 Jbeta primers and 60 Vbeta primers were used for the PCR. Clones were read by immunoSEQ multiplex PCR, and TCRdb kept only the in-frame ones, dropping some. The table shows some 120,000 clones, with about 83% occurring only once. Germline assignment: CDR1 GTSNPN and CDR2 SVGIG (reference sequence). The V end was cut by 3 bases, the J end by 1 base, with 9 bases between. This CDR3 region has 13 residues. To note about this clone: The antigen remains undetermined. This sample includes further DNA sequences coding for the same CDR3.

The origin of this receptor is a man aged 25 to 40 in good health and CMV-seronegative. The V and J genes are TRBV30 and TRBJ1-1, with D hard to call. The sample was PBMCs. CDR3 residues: CAWSFRGNTEAFF. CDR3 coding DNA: TGTGCCTGGAGCTTCCGGGGGAACACTGAAGCTTTCTTT.